This T cell receptor beta chain emerged from a study of PD-1 blockade in classical Hodgkin lymphoma. Germline trimming cut 6 bases from V and 5 bases from J; bases unmatched to any gene: 7. Germline V lookup: CDR1 MDHEN, CDR2 SYDVKM. CDR3 length equals 15 residues. The count of this clone is one. Method: immunoSEQ multiplex PCR; TCRdb's copy keeps in-frame clones and lacks some. This sample has 95,000 to 120,000 clones; 80% to 90% occur once, and the top ten carry just under 20%. All patients relapsed after autologous stem cell transplantation, and brentuximab vedotin exposure varied. This TCR derives from a human donor with classical Hodgkin lymphoma. Sequencing was performed on peripheral blood mononuclear cells (PBMCs), taken before the second cycle of nivolumab. The V gene is TRBV28, the J gene TRBJ1-5; 10 bases agree with TRBD1. In nucleotides, the CDR3 is TGTGCCAGCAGAACCGGGACAGGGGTCCATCAGCCCCAGCATTTT. Translated: CASRTGTGVHQPQHF.